The 10 T cell receptor beta chains listed next were all sequenced from one sample in a study of T cells in Graves' hyperthyroidism and ophthalmopathy. RNA transcripts yielded amplified TCR beta CDR3 regions. In the first-round RT-PCR of the TCR CDR3, the HTBI primer set was used. TCRdb reprocessed the multiplex PCR reads via MiXCR and lists one record per CDR3 protein. The sample consists of more than 550,000 distinct CDR3 sequences, 40% to 55% of them appearing once. Sequenced input: peripheral blood or thyroid tissue (not recorded which). The receptors come from an adult man with Graves' disease, either hyperthyroidism or ophthalmopathy (not recorded which).

This clonotype turned up a few times. The V gene is TRBV29-1, the J gene TRBJ1-1; D is unclear. V dropped 0 bases and J dropped 5 bases, with 13 bases sitting between them. CDR1 and CDR2 (germline): SQVTM, ANQGSEA. CDR3 length: 14 amino acids. CDR3 sequence reads: CSVEDEAGRTEAFF. The CDR3 DNA reads TGCAGCGTTGAAGATGAAGCTGGGAGGACTGAAGCTTTCTTT.

This clonotype was observed many times. The rearrangement uses TRBV2 and TRBJ1-6; a possible D gene is TRBD1 (5 bases). CDR3 size: 13 residues. Germline CDR1 reads SNHLY; CDR2 reads FYNNEI. V was pared by 9 bases and J by 8 bases, with 14 bases between. The DNA for the CDR3 is TGTGCCAGTTCGGCAGGGAGATATTCACCCCTCCACTTT. Encoded protein: CASSAGRYSPLHF.

The chain recombines TRBV4-2 with TRBJ2-7, with TRBD2 matching 8 bases. The CDR3 spans 17 residues. The germline V gene encodes CDR1 LGHNA and CDR2 YNFKEQ. V trimming: 1 base; J trimming: 3 bases; junction bases outside the gene matches: 11. CDR3 nucleotide sequence: TGTGCCAGCAGCCAAGTCGATGGTACGGGGGGGCGCTACGAGCAGTACTTC. This translates into CASSQVDGTGGRYEQYF.

V is TRBV5-4 and J is TRBJ1-5; D ambiguous. The CDR3 spans 13 residues. The germline V and J ends were trimmed by 4 bases and 6 bases, with 11 bases remaining between them. CDR1 is SGHNT, CDR2 YYREEE, per germline (reference sequence). The CDR3 sequence is CASSQTTSQPQHF. In DNA, the CDR3 is TGTGCCAGCAGCCAAACCACTTCTCAGCCCCAGCATTTT.

This clonotype has ten or more counts. The V and J genes are TRBV15 and TRBJ1-2; unclear D gene. Per germline, CDR1 LNHNV and CDR2 YYDKDF (reference sequence). CDR3 size: 15 residues. V was cut by 0 bases and J by 1 base, with 9 bases left in between. This CDR3 is CATSRDNWGNYGYTF. The CDR3 nucleotides are TGTGCCACCAGCAGAGATAATTGGGGTAACTATGGCTACACCTTC.

This clonotype was counted a few times. The chain recombines TRBV12-3 or TRBV12-4 with TRBJ1-5; no clear D. The CDR3 is 13 amino acids. With 4 bases removed from V and 3 bases from J, the gap between germline ends came to 7 bases. CDR3 nucleotide sequence: TGTGCCAGCAGTTCCGACGTCAATCAGCCCCAGCATTTT. As protein: CASSSDVNQPQHF.

This chain connects TRBV15 to TRBJ1-2; D gene uncertain. CDR3 length equals 13 residues. Trimming left V 1 base short and J 6 bases short, with 9 bases between. The germline gives CDR1 LNHNV, CDR2 YYDKDF (reference sequence). In DNA form, the CDR3 reads TGTGCCACCAGCAGAGGCTGGGAAAATGGCTACACCTTC. It is translated as CATSRGWENGYTF.

In this sample, this clonotype turned up many times. The chain links TRBV2 to TRBJ2-6; D is perhaps TRBD1 (6 bases). The CDR3 contains 15 residues. CDR1 is SNHLY and CDR2 is FYNNEI in the germline V gene. Trimming pared 6 bases from V and 4 bases from J, leaving 13 bases between. Here the CDR3 reads CASRLQGAGANVLTF. CDR3 DNA sequence: TGTGCCAGCAGGCTACAGGGCGCCGGGGCCAACGTCCTGACTTTC.

This clonotype was seen ten or more times. V is TRBV7-2 and J is TRBJ2-2, with D tentatively TRBD2 (5 bases). The germline gives CDR1 SGHTA, CDR2 FQGNSA. Trimming took 2 bases from V and 4 from J, leaving 8 bases between them. This CDR3 contains 14 residues. The CDR3 sequence is CASSLRAGTGELFF. CDR3 in DNA: TGTGCCAGCAGCTTAAGGGCGGGCACCGGGGAGCTGTTTTTT.

The J gene is TRBJ1-2, the V gene TRBV6-6, with D maybe TRBD1 (5 bases). V was shortened by 6 bases and J by 0 bases, with 11 bases between the two germline ends. The CDR3 is 14 amino acids. CDR1 and CDR2 (germline): MNHNY, SVGAGI (reference sequence). The CDR3 loop reads CASRPTAPNYGYTF. CDR3 nucleotides: TGTGCCAGCAGGCCGACAGCCCCTAACTATGGCTACACCTTC.